A selection of T cell receptor beta chains follows, all from one sample in a study of blood T cells in healthy people across ages. TCRdb reprocessed the 5' RACE reads with MiXCR, giving one entry per CDR3 protein. The data hold hundreds of thousands of distinct CDR3 sequences, with less than 35% observed a single time. The sequencing sample was made of blood. Source of these receptors: a woman at least 80 years old in good health. Each CDR3 is given with its conserved first and last residue. D genes are given only for firm matches. Clone size is shown for a subset of rows, as once, few, many or a class of expanded clone.

d_gene	abundance	v_gene	j_gene	CDR3aa	CDR3nt
NA	many	TRBV4-3	TRBJ2-1	CASSQERYNEQFF	TGCGCCAGCAGCCAAGAACGGTACAATGAGCAGTTCTTC
TRBD2	few	TRBV18	TRBJ2-3	CASSPLTSGVSSTDTQYF	TGTGCCAGCTCACCACTCACTAGCGGGGTATCTAGCACAGATACGCAGTATTTT
NA	many	TRBV27	TRBJ2-7	CASSLQAPYEQYF	TGTGCCAGCAGTTTACAGGCCCCCTACGAGCAGTACTTC
TRBD1	NA	TRBV12-3/TRBV12-4	TRBJ2-3	CASSLALGQGAKTDMQYF	TGTGCCAGCAGTTTAGCGTTGGGACAGGGGGCGAAAACAGATATGCAGTATTTT
NA	many	TRBV20-1	TRBJ2-5	CSASGGLAQETQYF	TGCAGTGCTAGTGGCGGGCTGGCCCAAGAGACCCAGTACTTC
TRBD1	once	TRBV20-1	TRBJ2-7	CSARVTFGQVGGYEQYF	TGCAGTGCTAGAGTGACGTTCGGACAGGTTGGGGGCTACGAGCAGTACTTC
TRBD2	NA	TRBV7-2	TRBJ2-5	CASSLDRTSGETQYF	TGTGCCAGCAGCTTAGATCGGACTAGCGGAGAGACCCAGTACTTC
TRBD1	NA	TRBV6-5	TRBJ1-1	CASKQDRGNTEAFF	TGTGCCAGCAAACAGGACAGGGGGAACACTGAAGCTTTCTTT
NA	NA	TRBV7-2	TRBJ1-2	CTSSLWEGGGYTF	TGTACCAGCAGCTTATGGGAAGGTGGTGGCTACACCTTC
NA	NA	TRBV28	TRBJ2-1	CASSLWVGAYNEQFF	TGTGCCAGCAGTTTATGGGTGGGGGCTTACAATGAGCAGTTCTTC
TRBD1	NA	TRBV5-1	TRBJ2-3	CASSNPVTGGQGGRRDTQYF	TGCGCCAGCAGCAACCCGGTCACGGGGGGACAGGGAGGAAGGAGAGATACGCAGTATTTT
NA	NA	TRBV11-1	TRBJ1-2	CASSPRGRPSARLLSFHGYTF	TGTGCCAGCAGCCCCCGTGGGAGACCTTCCGCGCGGCTCCTCTCCTTCCATGGCTACACCTTC
TRBD2	many	TRBV9	TRBJ2-3	CASSVGGGSTDTQYF	TGTGCCAGCAGCGTAGGCGGGGGTAGCACAGATACGCAGTATTTT
NA	few	TRBV7-9	TRBJ1-1	CASSLRPEAFF	TGTGCCAGCAGCTTACGGCCTGAAGCTTTCTTT
TRBD1	many	TRBV7-2	TRBJ2-7	CASSSYRGLSEQYF	TGTGCCAGCAGCTCCTACAGGGGATTAAGCGAGCAGTACTTC
NA	NA	TRBV5-6	TRBJ2-5	CASSWAGRQTQYF	TGTGCCAGCAGCTGGGCAGGGCGACAGACCCAGTACTTC
NA	many	TRBV11-2	TRBJ2-5	CASSLGGRIGGAQETQYF	TGTGCCAGCAGCTTAGGAGGAAGGATTGGCGGGGCCCAAGAGACCCAGTACTTC
NA	NA	TRBV5-1	TRBJ1-1	CASSLSSVRDTEAFF	TGCGCCAGCAGCTTGAGTTCAGTGAGGGATACTGAAGCTTTCTTT
TRBD1	few	TRBV6-2/TRBV6-3	TRBJ2-1	CASRGGTGSYNEQFF	TGTGCCAGCAGGGGCGGGACAGGGTCCTACAATGAGCAGTTCTTC
NA	NA	TRBV2	TRBJ2-1	CASIASGRTEGFFF	TGTGCCAGCATCGCCTCGGGCAGGACAGAGGGGTTCTTCTTC
NA	NA	TRBV2	TRBJ1-1	CASSDLRRNTEAFF	TGTGCCAGCAGTGATTTGAGGAGGAACACTGAAGCTTTCTTT
TRBD1	many	TRBV7-9	TRBJ2-1	CASSQDRNNEQFF	TGTGCCAGCAGCCAGGACAGGAACAATGAGCAGTTCTTC
TRBD2	NA	TRBV11-2	TRBJ2-5	CASSPIAGGVETQYF	TGTGCCAGCAGCCCTATAGCGGGGGGCGTAGAGACCCAGTACTTC
TRBD1	many	TRBV6-5	TRBJ2-7	CASGTGTGGSYEQYF	TGTGCCAGCGGTACCGGGACAGGCGGCTCCTACGAGCAGTACTTC
NA	NA	TRBV7-8	TRBJ1-1	CASSLAQYEAFF	TGTGCCAGCAGCTTAGCGCAGTATGAAGCTTTCTTT
NA	many	TRBV7-9	TRBJ1-6	CASSDKEVSPLHF	TGTGCCAGCAGCGACAAGGAGGTATCACCCCTCCACTTT
TRBD2	few	TRBV3-1	TRBJ2-1	CASSPRGGLMDNEQFF	TGTGCCAGCAGCCCGCGGGGGGGCCTTATGGACAATGAGCAGTTCTTC
NA	NA	TRBV9	TRBJ1-1	CASSGPGFTEAFF	TGTGCCAGCAGCGGTCCAGGGTTTACTGAAGCTTTCTTT
NA	few	TRBV5-1	TRBJ2-2	CASSPGGRGHNLGTGELFF	TGCGCCAGCAGCCCTGGGGGGCGAGGACACAACTTAGGCACCGGGGAGCTGTTTTTT
NA	NA	TRBV29-1	TRBJ2-7	CSVPTGPYEQYF	TGCAGCGTTCCGACAGGTCCCTACGAGCAGTACTTC
NA	many	TRBV7-2	TRBJ1-5	CASSLVAREIQPQHF	TGTGCCAGCAGCTTAGTGGCCAGGGAGATTCAGCCCCAGCATTTT
NA	many	TRBV27	TRBJ1-4	CASRPTEATNEKLFF	TGTGCCAGCAGACCTACTGAAGCAACTAATGAAAAACTGTTTTTT
TRBD2	many	TRBV24-1	TRBJ2-5	CATSAPGGGQETQYF	TGTGCCACCAGTGCCCCGGGAGGGGGCCAAGAGACCCAGTACTTC
TRBD1	NA	TRBV29-1	TRBJ1-2	CSGSQRTGNGYTF	TGCAGCGGTTCCCAGAGGACAGGGAATGGCTACACCTTC
NA	few	TRBV5-1	TRBJ2-5	CASGILAGQGETQYF	TGCGCCAGCGGCATATTAGCGGGTCAGGGGGAGACCCAGTACTTC
NA	NA	TRBV7-2	TRBJ1-3	CASRGGSGSSGNTIYF	TGTGCCAGCAGAGGGGGGTCGGGAAGCTCTGGAAACACCATATATTTT
NA	many	TRBV5-5	TRBJ2-5	CASSLAQGRFLLETQYF	TGTGCCAGCAGCTTGGCCCAGGGTAGATTTTTATTGGAGACCCAGTACTTC
TRBD1	NA	TRBV20-1	TRBJ1-5	CSASPQGAIQPQHF	TGCAGTGCTAGTCCACAGGGGGCGATTCAGCCCCAGCATTTT
TRBD1	many	TRBV5-1	TRBJ1-2	CASSLTGTGNGYTF	TGCGCCAGCAGCCTAACAGGGACAGGCAATGGCTACACCTTC
NA	NA	TRBV9	TRBJ1-2	CASSVVGGDYTF	TGTGCCAGCAGCGTAGTGGGCGGGGACTACACCTTC
TRBD1	NA	TRBV29-1	TRBJ1-2	CSVEDGGQGDYGYTF	TGCAGCGTTGAAGACGGGGGACAGGGGGACTATGGCTACACCTTC
NA	NA	TRBV5-1	TRBJ2-6	CASSTPTGRETGANVLTF	TGCGCCAGCAGCACCCCGACAGGGAGGGAAACTGGGGCCAACGTCCTGACTTTC
TRBD2	few	TRBV4-2	TRBJ2-5	CASSQDGAGGRSTQYF	TGTGCCAGCAGCCAAGATGGGGCGGGGGGGCGCTCGACCCAGTACTTC
NA	many	TRBV6-6	TRBJ2-4	CASSYSGEAKNIQYF	TGTGCCAGCAGTTACTCTGGAGAAGCCAAAAACATTCAGTACTTC
TRBD1	NA	TRBV20-1	TRBJ2-1	CSAPVRTGEYNEQFF	TGCAGTGCCCCCGTCCGGACAGGGGAGTACAATGAGCAGTTCTTC
NA	NA	TRBV30	TRBJ2-2	CAWSSGMNTGELFF	TGTGCCTGGAGTTCGGGGATGAACACCGGGGAGCTGTTTTTT
NA	many	TRBV2	TRBJ1-4	CASSMANEKLFF	TGTGCCAGCAGCATGGCTAATGAAAAACTGTTTTTT
NA	many	TRBV28	TRBJ2-6	CASRYTGISSGGANVLTF	TGTGCCAGCCGTTATACGGGGATCTCTTCGGGCGGGGCCAACGTCCTGACTTTC
NA	NA	TRBV18	TRBJ2-3	CASSLFPGLADTGTQYF	TGTGCCAGCTCGCTATTCCCGGGACTTGCCGACACAGGTACGCAGTATTTT
TRBD2	NA	TRBV12-3/TRBV12-4	TRBJ2-1	CASSLGTSGGLEQFF	TGTGCCAGCAGTTTAGGGACTAGCGGGGGCCTTGAGCAGTTCTTC
TRBD1	many	TRBV29-1	TRBJ1-2	CSVNPGQTYTF	TGCAGCGTTAATCCGGGACAGACCTACACCTTC
TRBD1	NA	TRBV6-1	TRBJ1-5	CASRGTGSSYQPQHF	TGTGCCAGCAGGGGGACAGGGTCAAGTTACCAGCCCCAGCATTTT
TRBD2	many	TRBV18	TRBJ2-7	CASSPLTSGNSYEQYF	TGTGCCAGCTCACCACTGACTAGCGGGAACTCCTACGAGCAGTACTTC
NA	few	TRBV4-2	TRBJ2-5	CASSQIGGKETQYF	TGTGCCAGCAGCCAAATAGGGGGGAAGGAGACCCAGTACTTC
TRBD1	NA	TRBV7-7	TRBJ2-1	CASSQTGTGGFNEQFF	TGTGCTAGCAGCCAGACCGGGACAGGGGGTTTCAATGAGCAGTTCTTC
TRBD2	many	TRBV6-2/TRBV6-3	TRBJ2-7	CASRRTSRYEQYF	TGTGCCAGCAGGCGGACTAGCAGGTACGAGCAGTACTTC